Listed below are T cell receptor beta chains from one sample, sequenced in a study of early T cells in non-severe SARS-CoV-2 infection. TCRdb processed the 5' RACE reads anew with MiXCR; each CDR3 protein has one entry. Among some 82,000 distinct CDR3 sequences listed, about 12% were seen once. The sequencing sample was made of whole blood. The receptors come from an adult who was a healthcare worker with PCR-confirmed SARS-CoV-2 infection or an uninfected control (not recorded which). Each CDR3 is given with its conserved first and last residue. A D gene is named only where the DNA matches it firmly. Rows give clone size only sometimes, using once, few, many, or a class for an expanded clone.

d_gene | len | j_gene | abundance | v_gene | CDR3aa | CDR3nt
TRBD2 | 13 | TRBJ2-7 | . | TRBV5-1 | CASSLGEGYEQYF | TGCGCCAGCAGCTTGGGGGAGGGGTACGAGCAGTACTTC
TRBD2 | 19 | TRBJ2-5 | . | TRBV4-1 | CASSPHPGLAGGTQETQYF | TGCGCCAGCAGCCCCCACCCCGGCCTAGCGGGGGGTACGCAAGAGACCCAGTACTTC
TRBD1 | 14 | TRBJ1-1 | many | TRBV2 | CASIFDRGGTEAFF | TGTGCCAGCATTTTCGACAGGGGTGGGACTGAAGCTTTCTTT
. | 13 | TRBJ2-7 | few | TRBV29-1 | CSVGPTAPYEQYF | TGCAGCGTGGGCCCGACAGCACCCTACGAGCAGTACTTC
TRBD2 | 17 | TRBJ2-5 | . | TRBV6-6 | CASRLTSGGASQETQYF | TGTGCCAGCAGACTAACTAGCGGGGGGGCGTCCCAAGAGACCCAGTACTTC
. | 13 | TRBJ2-3 | many | TRBV7-2 | CASSDYPTDTQYF | TGTGCCAGCAGCGACTATCCCACAGATACGCAGTATTTT
. | 14 | TRBJ1-1 | few | TRBV5-1 | CASSWRGVGTEAFF | TGCGCCAGCAGCTGGCGAGGGGTGGGCACTGAAGCTTTCTTT
. | 15 | TRBJ2-5 | . | TRBV7-9 | CASSSRTGYEETQYF | TGTGCCAGCAGCTCCCGAACCGGGTATGAGGAGACCCAGTACTTC
TRBD2 | 13 | TRBJ2-5 | . | TRBV5-4 | CASGLAGEETQYF | TGTGCCAGCGGACTAGCGGGGGAAGAGACCCAGTACTTC
TRBD1 | 14 | TRBJ2-1 | many | TRBV11-3 | CASSSLQGYNEQFF | TGTGCCAGCAGCTCCCTACAGGGGTACAATGAGCAGTTCTTC
. | 16 | TRBJ1-6 | few | TRBV6-5 | CASSYSVSPAGSPLHF | TGTGCCAGCAGTTATTCCGTATCCCCGGCGGGTTCACCCCTCCACTTT
TRBD2 | 13 | TRBJ2-7 | many | TRBV6-2/TRBV6-3 | CASSYSGGTEQYF | TGTGCCAGCAGTTACTCCGGGGGGACCGAGCAGTACTTC
TRBD1 | 17 | TRBJ1-3 | . | TRBV5-1 | CASSVGTDVSPGNTIYF | TGCGCCAGCAGCGTCGGGACAGACGTTTCCCCTGGAAACACCATATATTTT
TRBD2 | 15 | TRBJ2-1 | many | TRBV6-2/TRBV6-3 | CASSPGLLSGNEQFF | TGTGCCAGCAGCCCGGGACTACTAAGTGGCAATGAGCAGTTCTTC
. | 15 | TRBJ2-1 | many | TRBV20-1 | CSARKTGTLYNEQFF | TGCAGTGCTAGAAAAACCGGGACTTTGTACAATGAGCAGTTCTTC
. | 12 | TRBJ2-2 | . | TRBV6-5 | CASSQRAGELFF | TGTGCCAGCAGCCAAAGAGCCGGGGAGCTGTTTTTT
TRBD2 | 15 | TRBJ2-3 | . | TRBV20-1 | CSTVSSGGARDTQYF | TGCAGTACTGTTTCTAGCGGGGGGGCCAGAGATACGCAGTATTTT
TRBD2 | 21 | TRBJ2-1 | many | TRBV7-3 | CASSLTLRTSGFGSAYNEQFF | TGTGCCAGCAGCTTAACGTTGAGGACTAGCGGATTTGGGAGCGCCTACAATGAGCAGTTCTTC
TRBD1 | 16 | TRBJ1-5 | few | TRBV30 | CAWKERGTGGFQPQHF | TGTGCCTGGAAAGAGAGAGGGACAGGGGGATTTCAGCCCCAGCATTTT
TRBD2 | 17 | TRBJ2-1 | few | TRBV29-1 | CSVDRLAGGPVWNEQFF | TGCAGCGTAGATCGACTAGCGGGGGGGCCGGTATGGAATGAGCAGTTCTTC
TRBD1 | 16 | TRBJ2-7 | . | TRBV11-2 | CASSANRGQSSYEQYF | TGTGCCAGCAGCGCCAACAGGGGGCAGAGCTCCTACGAGCAGTACTTC
. | 13 | TRBJ2-1 | many | TRBV10-3 | CAIGGTTYNEQFF | TGTGCCATCGGGGGGACAACCTACAATGAGCAGTTCTTC
TRBD2 | 16 | TRBJ2-3 | . | TRBV5-4 | CASNGPLAGLTDTQYF | TGTGCCAGCAACGGACCACTAGCGGGGCTCACAGATACGCAGTATTTT
TRBD1 | 15 | TRBJ2-5 | few | TRBV5-5 | CASSRDSGTPETQYF | TGTGCCAGCAGCCGGGACAGTGGAACCCCAGAGACCCAGTACTTC
. | 13 | TRBJ1-2 | many | TRBV20-1 | CSARWPGSYGYTF | TGCAGTGCTAGATGGCCGGGCTCCTATGGCTACACCTTC
TRBD2 | 18 | TRBJ2-3 | many | TRBV20-1 | CSASRQSLAGLGADTQYF | TGCAGTGCTAGCCGTCAAAGCCTAGCGGGTTTGGGGGCAGATACGCAGTATTTT
. | 15 | TRBJ2-7 | many | TRBV6-5 | CASRPDTSYSYEQYF | TGTGCCAGCAGGCCGGACACCTCTTACTCCTACGAGCAGTACTTC
. | 13 | TRBJ2-2 | . | TRBV28 | CASSPIETGELFF | TGTGCCAGCAGTCCCATTGAGACCGGGGAGCTGTTTTTT
. | 12 | TRBJ2-3 | . | TRBV29-1 | CSVETGSDTQYF | TGCAGCGTTGAAACGGGTTCAGATACGCAGTATTTT
. | 17 | TRBJ2-6 | many | TRBV10-3 | CAILQALAASGANVLTF | TGTGCCATCTTGCAGGCCCTGGCAGCCTCCGGGGCCAACGTCCTGACTTTC
. | 13 | TRBJ2-5 | many | TRBV6-5 | CANQGSGEETQYF | TGTGCCAATCAGGGGTCCGGCGAAGAGACCCAGTACTTC
. | 13 | TRBJ1-1 | many | TRBV6-6 | CASSYSIAGMPFF | TGTGCCAGCAGTTACTCGATAGCAGGGATGCCTTTCTTT
TRBD1 | 16 | TRBJ1-1 | . | TRBV6-4 | CASSLDWTGRDTEAFF | TGTGCCAGCAGTCTCGATTGGACAGGGAGGGACACTGAAGCTTTCTTT
. | 18 | TRBJ2-7 | . | TRBV25-1 | CASSEWGRYNFSRYEQYF | TGTGCCAGCAGTGAATGGGGACGGTACAACTTCTCGCGCTACGAGCAGTACTTC
TRBD1 | 13 | TRBJ2-5 | many | TRBV5-1 | CASTKDRKETQYF | TGCGCCAGCACTAAGGACAGGAAAGAGACCCAGTACTTC
TRBD2 | 14 | TRBJ2-7 | . | TRBV5-4 | CTTRTSGGTYEQYF | TGTACCACCCGGACTAGCGGGGGAACCTACGAGCAGTACTTC
TRBD2 | 20 | TRBJ2-3 | . | TRBV28 | CASSFSHGPSGGISTDTQYF | TGTGCCAGCAGTTTTTCCCACGGGCCTAGCGGGGGGATTAGCACAGATACGCAGTATTTT
. | 14 | TRBJ1-4 | . | TRBV28 | CASSLPNRWEKLFF | TGTGCCAGCAGTTTGCCGAACAGGTGGGAAAAACTGTTTTTT
. | 13 | TRBJ1-1 | few | TRBV29-1 | CSVELTRDTEAFF | TGCAGCGTTGAGCTTACCAGAGACACTGAAGCTTTCTTT
TRBD1 | 15 | TRBJ1-5 | many | TRBV3-1 | CASSQVPDREWPQHF | TGTGCCAGCAGCCAAGTCCCGGACAGGGAATGGCCCCAGCATTTT
. | 13 | TRBJ2-5 | . | TRBV12-3/TRBV12-4 | CASSFGTEETQYF | TGTGCCAGCAGTTTCGGGACGGAAGAGACCCAGTACTTC
. | 10 | TRBJ1-2 | many | TRBV20-1 | CSARDHRYTF | TGCAGTGCTAGAGATCATCGCTACACCTTC
TRBD1 | 14 | TRBJ2-1 | . | TRBV14 | CASSHWTGGNEQFF | TGTGCCAGCAGCCACTGGACAGGGGGCAATGAGCAGTTCTTC
TRBD2 | 15 | TRBJ2-1 | . | TRBV11-3 | CASSLGGGAHNEQFF | TGTGCCAGCAGCTTAGGCGGGGGGGCCCACAATGAGCAGTTCTTC
. | 15 | TRBJ2-7 | . | TRBV5-1 | CASSRTGTFSYEQYF | TGCGCCAGCAGCCGGACCGGGACCTTCTCCTACGAGCAGTACTTC
TRBD2 | 15 | TRBJ2-5 | few | TRBV7-2 | CASSLDAASGETQYF | TGTGCCAGCAGCTTAGATGCGGCTAGCGGTGAGACCCAGTACTTC
. | 11 | TRBJ2-1 | few | TRBV18 | CASSPGNEQFF | TGTGCCAGCTCACCAGGAAATGAGCAGTTCTTC
. | 14 | TRBJ1-2 | many | TRBV19 | CASSRGFDNYGYTF | TGTGCCAGTAGTAGGGGGTTCGACAACTATGGCTACACCTTC